This T cell receptor beta chain was captured by sequencing in a study of shared clonotypes between healthy human individuals. Evenly divided among several immunoSEQ plates was the genomic DNA of each subset. As originally analysed: ImmunoSEQ junction-only sequences lacked quality scores, so their filtering differed. Produced via immunoSEQ multiplex PCR; TCRdb's table is partial and in-frame only. The V and J calls and clone size are taken from that table; D and trimming were inferred from the DNA. Found here are more than 2 million clones, 93% of them singletons; the top ten hold around 1.7%. CD45RO-negative CD8 cells positively selected for CCR7 made up the naive population, which excluded terminally differentiated effector memory CD45RA+ cells. Sequencing used naive CD8+ T cells from PBMCs. This receptor was obtained from a man aged 18 to 29 in good health. Some clones in this sample may be carry-over from other donors' samples.

This chain's CDR3 is CASSSPRQRLTNYGYTF. The CDR3 DNA follows: TGTGCCAGCAGCTCCCCCCGACAGAGACTTACTAACTATGGCTACACCTTC. The chain uses TRBV7-9 and TRBJ1-2, with D possibly being TRBD1 (5 bases). The V gene lost 4 bases and the J gene lost 0 bases, with 18 bases spanning the gap. The CDR3 loop spans 17 amino acids. Germline V gene lookup returns CDR1 SEHNR and CDR2 FQNEAQ (reference sequence).